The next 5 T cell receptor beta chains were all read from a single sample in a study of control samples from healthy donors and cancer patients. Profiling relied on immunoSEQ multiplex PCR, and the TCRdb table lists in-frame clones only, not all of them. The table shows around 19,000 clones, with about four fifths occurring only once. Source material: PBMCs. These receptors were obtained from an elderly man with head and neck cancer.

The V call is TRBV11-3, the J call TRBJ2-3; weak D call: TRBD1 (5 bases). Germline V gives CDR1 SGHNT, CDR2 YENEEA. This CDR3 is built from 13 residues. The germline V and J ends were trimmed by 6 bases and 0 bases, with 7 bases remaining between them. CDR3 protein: CASRGASTDTQYF. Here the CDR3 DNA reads TGTGCCAGCAGAGGGGCTAGCACAGATACGCAGTATTTT.

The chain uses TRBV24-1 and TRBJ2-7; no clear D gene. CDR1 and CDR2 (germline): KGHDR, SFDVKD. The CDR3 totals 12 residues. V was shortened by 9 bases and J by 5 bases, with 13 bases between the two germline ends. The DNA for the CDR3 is TGTGCCACCGGCATGTGGGGTGACGAGCAGTACTTC. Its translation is CATGMWGDEQYF.

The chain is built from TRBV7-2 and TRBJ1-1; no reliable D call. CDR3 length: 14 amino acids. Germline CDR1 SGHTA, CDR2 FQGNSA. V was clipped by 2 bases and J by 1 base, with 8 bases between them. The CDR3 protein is CASSLNAGNTEAFF. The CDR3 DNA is TGTGCCAGCAGCTTAAACGCCGGGAACACTGAAGCTTTCTTT.

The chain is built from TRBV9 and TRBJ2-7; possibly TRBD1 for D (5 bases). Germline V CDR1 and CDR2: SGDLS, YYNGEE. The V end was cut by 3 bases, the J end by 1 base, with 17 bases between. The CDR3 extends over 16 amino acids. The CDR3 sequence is CASSASPQGKSYEQYF. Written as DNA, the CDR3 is TGTGCCAGCAGCGCCTCCCCCCAGGGCAAATCCTACGAGCAGTACTTC.

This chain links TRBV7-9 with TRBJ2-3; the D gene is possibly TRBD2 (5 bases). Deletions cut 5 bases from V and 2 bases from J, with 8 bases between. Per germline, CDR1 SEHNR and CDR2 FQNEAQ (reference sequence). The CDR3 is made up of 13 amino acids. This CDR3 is CASSPGSTDTQYF. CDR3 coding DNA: TGTGCCAGCAGCCCGGGGTCCACAGATACGCAGTATTTT.